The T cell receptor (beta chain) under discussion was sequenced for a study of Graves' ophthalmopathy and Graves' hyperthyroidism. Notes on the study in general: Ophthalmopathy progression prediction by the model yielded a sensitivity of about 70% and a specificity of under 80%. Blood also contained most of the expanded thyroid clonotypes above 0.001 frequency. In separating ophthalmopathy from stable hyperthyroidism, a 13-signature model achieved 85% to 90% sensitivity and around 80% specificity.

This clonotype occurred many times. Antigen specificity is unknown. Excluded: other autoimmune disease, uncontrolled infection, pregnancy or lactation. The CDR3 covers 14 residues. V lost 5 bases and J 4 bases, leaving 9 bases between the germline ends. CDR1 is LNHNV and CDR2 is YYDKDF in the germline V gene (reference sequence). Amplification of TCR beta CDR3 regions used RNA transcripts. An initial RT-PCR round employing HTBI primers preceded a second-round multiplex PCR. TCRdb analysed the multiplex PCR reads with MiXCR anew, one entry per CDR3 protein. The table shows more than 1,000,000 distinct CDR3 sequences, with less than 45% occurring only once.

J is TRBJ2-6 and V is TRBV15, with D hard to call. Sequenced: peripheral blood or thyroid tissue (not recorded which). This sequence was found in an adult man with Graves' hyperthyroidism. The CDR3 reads CATSGGAGANVLTF. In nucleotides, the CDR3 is TGTGCCACCAGCGGTGGAGCCGGGGCCAACGTCCTGACTTTC.